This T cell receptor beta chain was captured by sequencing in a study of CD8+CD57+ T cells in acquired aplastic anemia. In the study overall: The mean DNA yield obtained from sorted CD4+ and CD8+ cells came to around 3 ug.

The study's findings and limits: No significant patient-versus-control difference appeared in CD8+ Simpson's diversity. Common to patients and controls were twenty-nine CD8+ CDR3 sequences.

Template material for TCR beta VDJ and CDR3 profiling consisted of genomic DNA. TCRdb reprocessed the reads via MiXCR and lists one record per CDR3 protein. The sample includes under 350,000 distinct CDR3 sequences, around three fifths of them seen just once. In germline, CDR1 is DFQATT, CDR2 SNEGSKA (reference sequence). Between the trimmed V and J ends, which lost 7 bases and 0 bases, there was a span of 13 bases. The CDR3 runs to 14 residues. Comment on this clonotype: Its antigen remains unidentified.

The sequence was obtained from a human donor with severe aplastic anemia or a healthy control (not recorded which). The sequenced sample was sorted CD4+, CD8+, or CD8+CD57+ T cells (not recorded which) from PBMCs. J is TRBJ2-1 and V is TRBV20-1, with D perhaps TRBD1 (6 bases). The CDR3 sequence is CSVTRTVSYNEQFF. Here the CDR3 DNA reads TGCAGTGTAACCCGGACAGTCTCCTACAATGAGCAGTTCTTC.